A single sample is the source of the 5 T cell receptor beta chains below, sequenced in a study of CD8+CD57+ T cells in acquired aplastic anemia. Both TCR beta VDJ combination and CDR3 sequence profiling were carried out. Genomic DNA was the template for this profiling. TCRdb re-derived calls from the reads in MiXCR, one entry per CDR3 protein. The repertoire holds about 160,000 distinct CDR3 sequences, roughly 40% seen once, with approximately 1.1% in the top ten. The specimen sequenced was sorted CD4+, CD8+, or CD8+CD57+ T cells (not recorded which) from PBMCs. The receptor source for this set is a human donor in good health.

The J gene is TRBJ2-3, the V gene TRBV10-3; no clear D. This CDR3 region has 15 residues. With 4 bases removed from V and 3 bases from J, the gap between germline ends came to 14 bases. Germline CDR1 and CDR2: ENHRY and SYGVKD. CDR3 protein: CAISGIAGGTDTQYF. For the CDR3, the DNA is TGTGCCATCAGTGGAATAGCAGGTGGGACAGATACGCAGTATTTT.

This clonotype was seen repeatedly, ten times or more. This chain uses TRBV12-3 or TRBV12-4 with TRBJ2-1; D is uncertain. V was shortened by 3 bases and J by 9 bases, with 6 bases between the two germline ends. This CDR3 comprises 11 residues. The CDR3 DNA reads as TGTGCCAGCAGTTTGGGCTTTGAGCAGTTCTTC. Translating it yields CASSLGFEQFF.

The V gene is TRBV7-9, the J gene TRBJ2-7; D is unresolved. The germline V gene has CDR1 SEHNR and CDR2 FQNEAQ (reference sequence). V was clipped by 5 bases and J by 2 bases, with 13 bases between them. CDR3 length: 14 amino acids. The CDR3 here is CASSPIVGPYEQYF. CDR3 bases: TGTGCCAGCAGCCCCATCGTCGGACCCTACGAGCAGTACTTC. The full variable domain, in which reference TRBV7-9 and TRBJ2-7 provide the parts outside the CDR3, is DTGVSQNPRHKITKRGQNVTFRCDPISEHNRLYWYRQTLGQGPEFLTYFQNEAQLEKSRLLSDRFSAERPKGSFSTLEIQRTEQGDSAMYLCASSPIVGPYEQYFGPGTRLTVT.

The table lists this clonotype with many counts. The chain is built from TRBV7-2 and TRBJ1-5; D gene uncertain. V was cut by 0 bases and J by 8 bases, with 17 bases left in between. The CDR3 contains 16 residues. CDR1 is SGHTA, CDR2 FQGNSA, per germline. The CDR3 DNA reads as TGTGCCAGCAGCTTAGCGGGGAAGTTACGAGTGGAGCCCCAGCATTTT. Protein sequence: CASSLAGKLRVEPQHF.

This clonotype occurred a few times. The chain links TRBV29-1 to TRBJ1-2; 8 bases are a match to TRBD1. V lost 7 bases to trimming and J lost 0 bases; unmatched junction nucleotides: 7. The CDR3 consists of 14 residues. Germline V gene sequence: CDR1 SQVTM, CDR2 ANQGSEA. The CDR3 reads CSGSDRATNYGYTF. The CDR3 DNA reads TGCAGCGGGTCGGACAGGGCCACTAACTATGGCTACACCTTC.